The table lists the clone carrying this TCR beta chain with many counts. Its antigen is still unknown. Described time point: patch test 3, about 24 weeks after DPC sensitization. Indicated treatment: therapeutic diphenylcyclopropenone sensitization with weekly scalp DPC. Phlebotomy was performed prior to application of every patch test. Germline assignment: CDR1 MNHNY and CDR2 SVGAGI (reference sequence). V was clipped by 5 bases and J by 4 bases; unmatched bases: 7. This CDR3 spans 14 amino acids. Methods used by the authors: Per-sample TCR counts ranged from roughly 23,224 to 750,000, median roughly 96,000. TCRdb analysed the RACE reads with MiXCR anew, one entry per CDR3 protein. What appears here as the V and J calls and clone size reflects TCRdb's work, not the paper's. The sample consists of about 84,000 distinct CDR3 sequences, roughly a tenth of them appearing once. This record belongs to a study of human T cells and chemical hapten exposure. Whole-study results and caveats: Compared with pre-sensitization or healthy control sets, expanded TCRs clustered more.

The sequencing here drew on whole blood, taken in connection with sensitization to the hapten diphenylcyclopropenone (DPC). The chain carries TRBV6-6 and TRBJ2-7, with 8 bases that match TRBD1. The TCR was taken from a woman aged 45-65 years with alopecia areata. Some clones in this sample may be carry-over from other donors' samples. The CDR3 DNA is TGTGCCAGCAGTATCCGACAGGGGCTATACGAGCAGTACTTC. Translated: CASSIRQGLYEQYF.